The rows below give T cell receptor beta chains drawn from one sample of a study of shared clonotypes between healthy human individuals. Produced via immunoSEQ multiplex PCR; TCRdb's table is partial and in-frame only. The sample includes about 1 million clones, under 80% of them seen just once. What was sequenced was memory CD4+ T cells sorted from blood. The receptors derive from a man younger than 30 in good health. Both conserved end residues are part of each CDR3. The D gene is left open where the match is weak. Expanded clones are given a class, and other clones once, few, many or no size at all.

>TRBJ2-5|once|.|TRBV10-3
TGTGCCATCAGTGAGCCAAAGGGATCCGGCCAGTTCGGGGAGACCCAGTACTTC
CAISEPKGSGQFGETQYF
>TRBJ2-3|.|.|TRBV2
TGTGCCAGCAGTCGACGATTTAGCACAGATACGCAGTATTTT
CASSRRFSTDTQYF
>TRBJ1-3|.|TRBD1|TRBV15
TGTGCCACCAGCCCGTCAGGGGGTTCATCTGGAAACACCATATATTTT
CATSPSGGSSGNTIYF
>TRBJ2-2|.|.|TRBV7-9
TGTGCCAGCAGCTCAAGGACATCGAACACCGGGGAGCTGTTTTTT
CASSSRTSNTGELFF
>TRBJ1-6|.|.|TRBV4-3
TGCGCCAGCAGCCTTGGCTCCTATAATTCACCCCTCCACTTT
CASSLGSYNSPLHF
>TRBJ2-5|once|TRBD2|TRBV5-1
TGCGCCAGCAGCGCAGGGACTAGTGAGAAGAGTACTCAAGAGACCCAGTACTTC
CASSAGTSEKSTQETQYF
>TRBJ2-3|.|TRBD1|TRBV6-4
TGTGCCAGCGCTCCAAACGTAGGACAGGGTCGCGATACGCAGTATTTT
CASAPNVGQGRDTQYF
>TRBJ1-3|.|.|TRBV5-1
TGCGCCAGCAGCTCGGAAGGCAGCAGCGGAAACACCATATATTTT
CASSSEGSSGNTIYF
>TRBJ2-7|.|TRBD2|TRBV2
TGTGCCAGCAGACCGGGACTAGCGGTTGTTTACGAGCAGTACTTC
CASRPGLAVVYEQYF
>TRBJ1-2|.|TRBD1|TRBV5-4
TGTGCCAGCAGCCGGACACAGGGGAAGGATGGCTACACCTTC
CASSRTQGKDGYTF
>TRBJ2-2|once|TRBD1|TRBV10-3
TGTGCCACAACCCACGGACAGGGGGCTAACGGGGAGCTGTTTTTT
CATTHGQGANGELFF
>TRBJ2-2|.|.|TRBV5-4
TGTGCCAGCAGCTTGGTCGTCTCCGGGGCCGGGGAGCTGTTTTTT
CASSLVVSGAGELFF
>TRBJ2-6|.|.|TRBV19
TGTGCCACCGCTCGGGGGACTGGGGCCAACGTCCTGACTTTC
CATARGTGANVLTF
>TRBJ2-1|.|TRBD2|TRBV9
TGTGCCAGCAGCGTAGAACCCCTGAGCGGGAGGGCCCAAAGCTCCTACAATGAGCAGTTCTTC
CASSVEPLSGRAQSSYNEQFF
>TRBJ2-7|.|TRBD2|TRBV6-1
TGTGCCAGCAGTGAAGCGCCGGGCGGGGGGGCCTACGAGCAGTACTTC
CASSEAPGGGAYEQYF
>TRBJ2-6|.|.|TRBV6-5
TGTGCCAGCAGTTACGAAGGTAGCTCTGGGGCCAACGTCCTGACTTTC
CASSYEGSSGANVLTF
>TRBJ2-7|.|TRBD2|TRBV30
TGTGCCTGGAGTTTTAGCGGGGGGTTGACCTACGAGCAGTACTTC
CAWSFSGGLTYEQYF
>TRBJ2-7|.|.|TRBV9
TGTGCCAGCAGCCCAAGACTGAGCTCCTACGAGCAGTACTTC
CASSPRLSSYEQYF
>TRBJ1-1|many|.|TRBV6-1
TGTGCCAGCAGAAAGCCGGGACTCATGAACACTGAAGCTTTCTTT
CASRKPGLMNTEAFF
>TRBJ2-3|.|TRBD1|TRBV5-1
TGCGCCAGCAGCCCGACAGGGGGAGGAGATACGCAGTATTTT
CASSPTGGGDTQYF
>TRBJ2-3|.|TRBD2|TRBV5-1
TGCGCCAGCAGCTCGCGACTAGCGGGGGGGGTGGATACGCAGTATTTT
CASSSRLAGGVDTQYF
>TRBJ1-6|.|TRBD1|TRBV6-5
TGTGCCAGCAGTCCGAGGGGGCATATAAATTCACCCCTCCACTTT
CASSPRGHINSPLHF
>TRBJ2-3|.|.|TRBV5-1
TGCGCCAGCAGCTTGGATGAGGGCACAGATACGCAGTATTTT
CASSLDEGTDTQYF
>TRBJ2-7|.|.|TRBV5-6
TGTGCCAGCAGCCTGGACTGGAGCTCCTACGAGCAGTACTTC
CASSLDWSSYEQYF